The next 27 T cell receptor beta chains were all read from a single sample in a study of CD8 T cells in Susac syndrome (dated by TCRdb to the late 2010s). Library preparation used the immunoSEQ multiplex PCR assay. RNA was extracted with the RNeasy kit and about 0.5 to 1 ug was reverse transcribed using random hexamers. TCRdb reanalyzed the raw reads on its own, using fastp at Q25 for trimming and MiXCR for clone calling, and kept in-frame beta chains. When rows share a CDR3 protein, they turn into one entry using the most common DNA and genes. The sample contains 200,000 or so distinct CDR3 sequences, almost 96% of them found a single time. 0.098% of the sample goes to the ten largest clones. Sequencing was done on a sample of CD4+ T cells from PBMCs. The receptors were gathered from a human donor with Susac syndrome.

This sequence joins TRBV30 and TRBJ1-1; D may be TRBD1 (5 bases). The CDR3 has 15 amino acids. Germline values: CDR1 GTSNPN, CDR2 SVGIG (reference sequence). Trimming shortened V by 3 bases and J by 4 bases, and 18 bases separated the two germline ends. This CDR3 reads CAWSQKGLVGTEAFF. The CDR3 region has the DNA TGTGCCTGGAGCCAAAAGGGGCTGGTGGGCACTGAAGCTTTCTTT.

This sequence joins TRBV12-3 or TRBV12-4 and TRBJ2-5, with D unclear. The CDR3 consists of 13 residues. The V and J ends lost 5 bases and 2 bases respectively, with 9 bases between them. Here the CDR3 DNA reads TGTGCCAGCAGTCTAGGGTGGCAAGAGACCCAGTACTTC. Residues: CASSLGWQETQYF.

The chain is built from TRBV29-1 and TRBJ1-3; the D is unclear. Trimming removed 1 base from V and 10 bases from J, with 8 bases in between. CDR3 length: 11 residues. Germline V gives CDR1 SQVTM, CDR2 ANQGSEA. This CDR3 reads CSVEVVSTIYF. Written as DNA, the CDR3 is TGCAGCGTTGAAGTGGTGTCGACCATATATTTT.

CDR3 amino acids: CASSVAPAAGYNEQFF. CDR3 DNA sequence: TGTGCCAGCAGCGTAGCTCCCGCAGCGGGCTACAATGAGCAGTTCTTC. The rearrangement uses TRBV9 and TRBJ2-1, with D perhaps TRBD2 (6 bases). Trimming cost V 0 bases and J 3 bases, with 13 bases left between them. Germline CDR1 reads SGDLS; CDR2 reads YYNGEE. This CDR3 spans 16 amino acids.

CDR3 residues: CSVDSSGAYNEQFF. Here the CDR3 DNA reads TGCAGCGTTGATTCTAGCGGGGCCTACAATGAGCAGTTCTTC. The chain links TRBV29-1 to TRBJ2-1; the match to TRBD2 covers 9 bases. The ends lost 3 bases at V and 2 bases at J; junction bases unmatched: 2. CDR1 and CDR2 (germline): SQVTM, ANQGSEA. The CDR3 consists of 14 residues.

The chain uses TRBV6-5 and TRBJ2-7; D may be TRBD2 (6 bases). Germline V CDR1 and CDR2: MNHEY, SVGAGI. Trimming left V 6 bases short and J 4 bases short, with 19 bases between. There are 15 residues in the CDR3. The DNA of the CDR3 is TGTGCCAGCAGACCCCCGGGACTCGACTTATACGAGCAGTACTTC. Its protein product is CASRPPGLDLYEQYF.

This clonotype was recorded a few times. The chain couples TRBV6-5 to TRBJ1-1; D call uncertain. Germline CDR1 is MNHEY and CDR2 is SVGAGI. Trimming took off 2 bases at V and 8 bases at J, with 9 bases between the two ends. This CDR3 spans 12 amino acids. The chain's CDR3 is CASSYPGLEAFF. CDR3 in DNA: TGTGCCAGCAGTTACCCTGGACTCGAAGCTTTCTTT.

The chain recombines TRBV3-1 with TRBJ2-7; D tentatively reads TRBD1 or TRBD2 (6 bases each). This CDR3 spans 16 amino acids. Trimming left V 0 bases short and J 0 bases short, with 12 bases between. Germline CDR1 is LGHDT and CDR2 is YNNKEL (reference sequence). CDR3 DNA sequence: TGTGCCAGCAGCCAAGATTCCGGGGGCCTCTCCTACGAGCAGTACTTC. This sequence encodes CASSQDSGGLSYEQYF.

This clonotype has a single count. The chain has TRBV9 and TRBJ1-1; perhaps TRBD1 as D (5 bases). The length of the CDR3 is 14 residues. Germline CDR1 SGDLS, CDR2 YYNGEE. Trimming shortened V by 0 bases and J by 4 bases, and 10 bases separated the two germline ends. The CDR3 DNA sequence: TGTGCCAGCAGCGTAGAGGGCGGGGGCACTGAAGCTTTCTTT. It encodes CASSVEGGGTEAFF.

The chain employs TRBV12-5 and TRBJ1-2, with a possible D match to TRBD1 (6 bases). The CDR3 contains 16 residues. Germline-derived CDR1 and CDR2 are LGHNT and FRNRAP. The V end was cut by 5 bases, the J end by 4 bases, with 20 bases between. Here the CDR3 reads CASGSGGVSSSYGYTF. DNA for the CDR3: TGTGCTAGTGGTAGCGGGGGCGTTTCTTCTAGCTATGGCTACACCTTC. Based on the CDR3 plus reference TRBV12-5 and TRBJ1-2, the full variable domain is DARVTQTPRHKVTEMGQEVTMRCQPILGHNTVFWYRQTMMQGLELLAYFRNRAPLDDSGMPKDRFSAEMPDATLATLKIQPSEPRDSAVYFCASGSGGVSSSYGYTFGSGTRLTVV.

V and J are TRBV19 and TRBJ1-5; 8 nucleotides match TRBD1. This CDR3 contains 15 residues. The V gene's germline CDR1 is LNHDA and CDR2 SQIVND (reference sequence). Trimming cost V 5 bases and J 3 bases; bases outside gene matches: 6. CDR3 DNA: TGTGCCAGTAGTTGGACAGGGCAGGTCAATCAGCCCCAGCATTTT. This sequence encodes CASSWTGQVNQPQHF.

The J gene is TRBJ2-5, the V gene TRBV2; possibly TRBD1 for D (6 bases). V was pared by 7 bases and J by 3 bases, with 12 bases between. Germline CDR1 SNHLY, CDR2 FYNNEI. The CDR3 is made up of 13 amino acids. This chain's CDR3 is CASKFRGEETQYF. CDR3 in DNA: TGTGCCAGCAAATTCAGGGGAGAAGAGACCCAGTACTTC.

The chain recombines TRBV18 with TRBJ1-6; the D is unclear. V lost 5 bases and J 8 bases, leaving 13 bases between the germline ends. The CDR3 loop spans 14 amino acids. Germline CDR1 KGHSH, CDR2 LQKENI. The CDR3 loop is CASSTRELDSPLHF. CDR3 sequence (DNA): TGTGCCAGCTCAACCCGGGAGCTTGATTCACCCCTCCACTTT.

DNA for the CDR3: TGTGCCAGCAGTTCCGAACGTCCAGGGCGGGAAAAACTGTTTTTT. Its translation is CASSSERPGREKLFF. The rearrangement uses TRBV12-3 or TRBV12-4 and TRBJ1-4, with a tentative D call TRBD1 (5 bases). This CDR3 is 15 amino acids long. Trimming cost V 4 bases and J 8 bases, with 17 bases left between them.

The V call is TRBV29-1, the J call TRBJ2-6, with D unclear. Per the germline V gene, CDR1 is SQVTM and CDR2 is ANQGSEA. The CDR3 loop spans 13 amino acids. Trimming took 5 bases from V and 0 from J, leaving 5 bases between them. In DNA form, the CDR3 reads TGCAGCGTTCAGAGCTCTGGGGCCAACGTCCTGACTTTC. It specifies CSVQSSGANVLTF.

The chain is built from TRBV20-1 and TRBJ2-2, with 8 nucleotides matching TRBD2. The V gene's germline CDR1 is DFQATT and CDR2 SNEGSKA (reference sequence). The length of the CDR3 is 17 residues. With V trimmed by 3 bases and J by 0 bases, 9 bases remained unmatched. In DNA, the CDR3 is TGCAGTGCTAGTTTCGCGGGGGGCCGCTCGAACACCGGGGAGCTGTTTTTT. It translates to CSASFAGGRSNTGELFF.

This rearrangement joins TRBV24-1 to TRBJ1-5, with D possibly TRBD1 on 6 matching bases. Per germline, CDR1 KGHDR and CDR2 SFDVKD. V was cut by 3 bases and J by 0 bases, with 11 bases left in between. The CDR3 is 16 amino acids. In DNA form, the CDR3 reads TGTGCCACCAGTGATCCCTACAGGGATAGCAATCAGCCCCAGCATTTT. Its protein product is CATSDPYRDSNQPQHF.

This clonotype occurred once. The rearrangement joins TRBV14 to TRBJ2-7, with D perhaps matching TRBD1 (6 bases). Germline CDR1 reads SGHDN; CDR2 reads FVKESK. Trimming cost V 4 bases and J 8 bases, with 12 bases left between them. The CDR3 totals 12 residues. The CDR3 nucleotides are TGTGCCAGCAGCCTCACGGACAGCCAGCAGTACTTC. Protein: CASSLTDSQQYF.

A single count supports this clonotype. The chain combines TRBV12-3 or TRBV12-4 with TRBJ1-5; D is undetermined. The CDR3 runs to 15 residues. V was clipped by 7 bases and J by 5 bases, with 18 bases between them. This chain's CDR3 is CASTHLGRPDQPQHF. The CDR3 bases are TGTGCCAGCACCCATCTTGGCAGGCCCGATCAGCCCCAGCATTTT.

This chain connects TRBV12-3 or TRBV12-4 to TRBJ1-2; D perhaps matches TRBD1 (6 bases). The CDR3 totals 14 residues. V shed 5 bases and J shed 3 bases, with 13 bases lying between them. The CDR3 spells CASSPRGGYYGYTF. CDR3 DNA: TGTGCCAGCAGTCCCAGAGGGGGTTACTATGGCTACACCTTC.

This chain joins TRBV7-9 and TRBJ2-1; D may be TRBD1 (5 bases). This CDR3 has 16 residues. V lost 5 bases and J 0 bases, leaving 14 bases between the germline ends. CDR1 is SEHNR, CDR2 FQNEAQ, per germline (reference sequence). Here the CDR3 DNA reads TGTGCCAGCAGCCGGATGACAGCTAGCTCCTACAATGAGCAGTTCTTC. It yields the protein CASSRMTASSYNEQFF.

This sequence joins TRBV18 and TRBJ1-6; the D gene is possibly TRBD1 (5 bases). V dropped 3 bases and J dropped 14 bases, with 17 bases sitting between them. The CDR3 contains 14 residues. Germline V gene lookup returns CDR1 KGHSH and CDR2 LQKENI. The CDR3 DNA is TGTGCCAGCTCACCTCTCGAAGGGGCCGGAGCCCTCCACTTT. It codes for CASSPLEGAGALHF.

This clonotype was seen once. The chain combines TRBV2 with TRBJ2-5; D may be TRBD1 (5 bases). V was pared by 3 bases and J by 4 bases, with 9 bases between. Germline CDR1 is SNHLY and CDR2 is FYNNEI. CDR3 length: 13 amino acids. As DNA, the CDR3 is TGTGCCAGCAGTGACCCAGGGCGAGAGACCCAGTACTTC. This translates into CASSDPGRETQYF.

V gene TRBV12-3 or TRBV12-4 combines with J gene TRBJ1-2, with D possibly being TRBD1 (6 bases). This CDR3 comprises 15 residues. The germline V and J ends were trimmed by 0 bases and 4 bases, with 12 bases remaining between them. The DNA for the CDR3 is TGTGCCAGCAGTTTAGCGCGGTCAGGGGTCTATGGCTACACCTTC. Translated, it gives CASSLARSGVYGYTF.

This rearrangement joins TRBV30 to TRBJ1-2; D is possibly TRBD1 (6 bases). Trimming removed 0 bases at V and 4 bases at J, with 9 bases between. This CDR3 is built from 13 residues. In germline, CDR1 is GTSNPN, CDR2 SVGIG (reference sequence). The DNA for the CDR3 is TGTGCCTGGAGTGTACTAGGGGGCTATGGCTACACCTTC. It encodes CAWSVLGGYGYTF.

This sequence joins TRBV2 and TRBJ1-2; TRBD1 matches at 8 bases. Germline V gene lookup returns CDR1 SNHLY and CDR2 FYNNEI. This CDR3 is built from 12 residues. The trim removed 3 bases at V and 8 bases at J, leaving 2 bases unmatched. In nucleotides, the CDR3 is TGTGCCAGCAGTGACGGGACAGGCGGCTACACCTTC. It encodes CASSDGTGGYTF.

The rearrangement uses TRBV9 and TRBJ2-5; D remains unclear. Deletions cut 2 bases from V and 5 bases from J, with 10 bases between. The CDR3 totals 13 residues. Per the germline V gene, CDR1 is SGDLS and CDR2 is YYNGEE. The chain's CDR3 is CASSVNARETQYF. Written as DNA, the CDR3 is TGTGCCAGCAGCGTGAATGCCCGGGAGACCCAGTACTTC.